This TCR beta chain was identified in a study of blood T cell repertoires in COVID-19. The CDR3 runs 16 residues. CDR1 SGHRS and CDR2 YFSETQ come from the germline V gene. Germline trimming cut 0 bases from V and 4 bases from J; bases unmatched to any gene: 7. The repertoire was sequenced with immunoSEQ multiplex PCR; TCRdb's copy has only in-frame clones and lacks some. The sample has a few hundred thousand clones; around 90% are singletons. The TCR sequence derives from a human donor in a cohort exposed to, infected with or recovered from COVID-19 (not recorded which). The donor label of this sample is uncertain. The chain recombines TRBV5-1 with TRBJ2-5, with 9 nucleotides matching TRBD1. Source material: PBMCs or T cells enriched from blood (not recorded which). In DNA, the CDR3 is TGCGCCAGCAGCTTGGCAGGGACAGGGTGGGGAGAGACCCAGTACTTC. Translation gives CASSLAGTGWGETQYF.